The subject of this entry is one T cell receptor beta chain. Its antigen is unknown. The sample is drawn from a study of shared clonotypes between healthy human individuals. In the CD4+ fraction, cells were divided into CD45RA+ naive and CD45RA-negative memory subsets. J gave up 8 bases and V 1 base, and 6 bases lay outside the gene matches. This CDR3 has 15 residues. Germline V gene data show CDR1 as SGDLS and CDR2 as YYNGEE. Study-wide results and caveats: The sharing of roughly 5% of naive CD4 clonotypes was seen across several donors.

Data came from immunoSEQ multiplex PCR; TCRdb stores just in-frame clones and leaves some out. The data show some 2,500,000 clones, around 92% seen once. The source of this sequence is a man aged 18 to 30 in good health. Some clones in this sample may be carry-over from other donors' samples. The sample taken for sequencing was naive CD4+ T cells from PBMCs. Subset of the sample: CD45RA+ positively selected. J is TRBJ2-1 and V is TRBV9, with 10 bases aligning to TRBD2. The CDR3: CASSVTSGKGDEQFF. For the CDR3, the DNA is TGTGCCAGCAGCGTAACTAGCGGGAAGGGAGATGAGCAGTTCTTC.